This T cell receptor (beta chain) was sequenced for a study of blood T cells in healthy people across ages. General study points: Per million T cells, TCR beta diversity dropped roughly linearly as age increased.

The germline V and J ends were trimmed by 1 base and 7 bases, with 11 bases remaining between them. The CDR3 extends over 15 amino acids. Germline V CDR1 and CDR2: SGHTA, FQGTGA. With regard to this clonotype: The antigen is not known.

Each donor supplied roughly 10 milliliters of peripheral blood. Researchers report isolating at least 7 million PBMCs per sample. The second PCR ran about 6 to 12 cycles with a sample-barcoded 5' primer and J-beta primers. Each cDNA molecule was tagged by a template-switch adaptor that had 12 random nucleotides. MiXCR, run by TCRdb on the 5' RACE reads, gives a single entry per CDR3 protein. This table holds hundreds of thousands of distinct CDR3 sequences, roughly 43% found once. This clonotype was obtained from a woman aged 60-75 years in good health. Sample: blood. This chain connects TRBV7-3 to TRBJ1-6; weak D call: TRBD1 (5 bases). CDR3 region: CASSLRGASNSPLHF. DNA for the CDR3: TGTGCCAGCAGCTTAAGAGGGGCTAGCAATTCACCCCTCCACTTT.